This T cell receptor (beta chain) was found in a study of OX40 agonist ivuxolimab in advanced cancers. Sequencing used immunoSEQ multiplex PCR; TCRdb keeps in-frame clones, though not all of them. The profile shows 90,000 or so clones, nearly 90% of them singletons. Trimming removed 2 bases from V and 2 bases from J, with 20 bases in between. This CDR3 has 18 residues. Germline values: CDR1 SGHAT, CDR2 FQNNGV. Specimen: CD4+ or CD8+ T cells sorted from blood, collected in a trial of the OX40 agonist ivuxolimab. The chain links TRBV11-2 to TRBJ2-3; D may be TRBD1 (6 bases). This clonotype was obtained from an adult with an advanced solid tumor such as melanoma, head and neck, liver or kidney cancer. CDR3 bases: TGTGCCAGCAGCTTAAATTCGCCGGATCAGGGGCTCACAGATACGCAGTATTTT. Protein: CASSLNSPDQGLTDTQYF.